This record covers a single T cell receptor (beta chain). The antigen is undetermined. As for time point: week 11, during vaccination. Alongside topical imiquimod, each dose of vaccine comprised 300 ug of mutant IDH1 20-mer peptide. The V end was cut by 0 bases, the J end by 5 bases, with 19 bases between. Germline lookup yields CDR1 SGHAT and CDR2 FQDESV (reference sequence). The CDR3 totals 17 residues. This record comes from a study of a mutant IDH1 vaccine in newly diagnosed glioma. Study overall: Vaccination of patients was performed eight times, in weeks 1, 3, 5, 7, 11, 15, 19 and 23. The initiation of vaccination occurred 4-6 weeks after radiotherapy alone, or with temozolomide cycles.

Whole-study findings and limits: There seemed to be no relation between pseudoprogression and changes in top peripheral T cell clonotypes.

TCRdb's table, derived via immunoSEQ multiplex PCR, lists solely in-frame clones and lacks some. The table lists about 36,000 clones, 75% to 85% of them singletons. This TCR derives from a woman aged 25 to 39 with glioma. Some clones in this sample may be carry-over from other donors' samples. The specimen was peripheral blood mononuclear cells (PBMCs), collected from a glioma patient whose treatment included an IDH1 peptide vaccine. V gene TRBV11-1 combines with J gene TRBJ2-5; D might be TRBD2 (6 bases). CDR3 protein: CASSLALGGGAPETQYF. In nucleotides, the CDR3 is TGTGCCAGCAGCTTAGCTCTTGGTGGCGGGGCCCCCGAGACCCAGTACTTC. Looking up the rest from reference TRBV11-1 and TRBJ2-5 gives the full variable domain: EAEVAQSPRYKITEKSQAVAFWCDPISGHATLYWYRQILGQGPELLVQFQDESVVDDSQLPKDRFSAERLKGVDSTLKIQPAELGDSAMYLCASSLALGGGAPETQYFGPGTRLLVL.